Following are 3 T cell receptor beta chains from one sample sequenced in a study of cytomegalovirus exposure and HLA in healthy donors. PCR was performed using 60 Vbeta and 13 Jbeta primers. TCRdb's copy holds only in-frame clones and misses some; the assay was immunoSEQ multiplex PCR. The sample has about 160,000 clones, 77% seen once. Sequences were obtained from PBMCs. The origin of the receptors is a woman aged 30 to 39 in good health and CMV-seronegative.

This sequence joins TRBV21-1 and TRBJ1-1. TRBV21-1 is flagged as a pseudogene. CDR3 length equals 15 residues. The CDR3 sequence: CASSKESRACTEAFF. As DNA, the CDR3 is TGTGCCAGCAGCAAAGAATCGAGGGCATGCACTGAAGCTTTCTTT.

The chain uses TRBV20-1 and TRBJ2-1; a possible D gene is TRBD2 (5 bases). Trimming took 7 bases from V and 7 from J, leaving 11 bases between them. The germline CDR1 and CDR2 sequences are DFQATT and SNEGSKA (reference sequence). The CDR3 has 11 amino acids. CDR3 in amino acids: CSVLTKNEQFF. CDR3 coding DNA: TGCAGTGTCCTGACTAAAAATGAGCAGTTCTTC.

The V and J genes are TRBV19 and TRBJ1-1, with no clear D. In germline, CDR1 is LNHDA, CDR2 SQIVND (reference sequence). The V end lost 3 bases, the J end lost 5 bases, and 10 bases lay between the germline ends. The CDR3 extends over 13 amino acids. The CDR3 coding sequence is TGTGCCAGTAGTATCCTTAGCGAAACTGAAGCTTTCTTT. Its translation is CASSILSETEAFF.